The next 26 T cell receptor beta chains were all read from a single sample in a study of regulatory T cells in long-lasting Graves disease. Combining iRepertoire HTBI primers with Arm-PCR of CDR3 regions, the authors built TCR beta libraries. Each CDR3 protein is one row after TCRdb ran MiXCR on the multiplex PCR reads. This sample yields roughly 610,000 distinct CDR3 sequences, of which 16% are seen a single time; roughly 18% belongs to the top ten. Time point denoted: newly diagnosed GD, antithyroid drugs for less than 3 months. PBMC RNA was the source of the TCR library. The sample was also reused in another study, on T cells in Graves' hyperthyroidism and ophthalmopathy.

This material consisted of peripheral blood mononuclear cells (PBMCs), taken at new diagnosis, from a patient treated with antithyroid drugs. The receptors were gathered from a woman in her thirties with Graves disease.

This clonotype appeared many times. The chain is built from TRBV28 and TRBJ1-2; no reliable D call. The germline V gene has CDR1 MDHEN and CDR2 SYDVKM. The CDR3 length is 15 residues. Trimming pared 7 bases from V and 4 bases from J, leaving 19 bases between. The CDR3 here is CASIRTEFYSYGYTF. For the CDR3, the DNA is TGTGCCAGCATAAGGACGGAGTTCTATAGCTATGGCTACACCTTC.

This clonotype was counted between two and nine times. This chain connects TRBV2 to TRBJ1-3; D gene ambiguous. Germline V gives CDR1 SNHLY, CDR2 FYNNEI. Trimming shortened V by 6 bases and J by 0 bases, and 9 bases separated the two germline ends. This CDR3 is 14 amino acids long. The CDR3, as DNA: TGTGCCAGCAGGCAGGAGTCCTCTGGAAACACCATATATTTT. Translating it yields CASRQESSGNTIYF.

This sequence joins TRBV9 and TRBJ2-3; no definite D call. Trimming removed 3 bases at V and 0 bases at J, with 14 bases between. The CDR3 has 16 residues. Germline CDR1 is SGDLS and CDR2 is YYNGEE. The CDR3 DNA reads as TGTGCCAGCAGCGCGGACCGTCGATCTAGCACAGATACGCAGTATTTT. It translates to CASSADRRSSTDTQYF.

This clonotype was counted at least ten times. The chain employs TRBV7-9 and TRBJ2-5, with TRBD1 identical over 7 bases. This CDR3 contains 15 residues. Per the germline V gene, CDR1 is SEHNR and CDR2 is FQNEAQ (reference sequence). After removal of 4 bases from V and 2 bases from J, the junction contained 7 bases not matched to a gene. In DNA form, the CDR3 reads TGTGCCAGCAGCTCGACCGGGACAGTACAAGAGACCCAGTACTTC. It is translated as CASSSTGTVQETQYF.

This rearrangement joins TRBV5-1 to TRBJ1-1; the D gene is possibly TRBD1 (6 bases). This CDR3 contains 13 residues. The V end lost 0 bases, the J end lost 10 bases, and 13 bases lay between the germline ends. The germline V gene has CDR1 SGHRS and CDR2 YFSETQ. The CDR3 reads CASSLAGGRGAFF. The CDR3 nucleotides are TGCGCCAGCAGCTTGGCCGGGGGGCGGGGAGCTTTCTTT.

This clonotype showed up many times. The chain has TRBV2 and TRBJ2-1; 15 bases are a match to TRBD2. The germline gives CDR1 SNHLY, CDR2 FYNNEI. J gave up 8 bases and V 4 bases, and 6 bases lay outside the gene matches. This CDR3 comprises 16 residues. Here the CDR3 reads CASSGRTSGRGDEQFF. The DNA of the CDR3 is TGTGCCAGCAGTGGAAGGACTAGCGGGAGGGGGGATGAGCAGTTCTTC.

This clonotype has at least ten counts. V and J are TRBV7-2 and TRBJ2-2; 8 bases align to TRBD2. Germline V gives CDR1 SGHTA, CDR2 FQGNSA. V was pared by 5 bases and J by 5 bases, with 7 bases of the junction left unmatched. CDR3 length equals 15 residues. CDR3 residues: CASSVSGSLTGELFF. The DNA of the CDR3 is TGTGCCAGCAGCGTAAGCGGGAGTTTAACCGGGGAGCTGTTTTTT.

V usage is TRBV7-9 and J usage is TRBJ2-7; 8 nucleotides agree with TRBD2. With V trimmed by 3 bases and J by 6 bases, 4 bases remained unmatched. The CDR3 is 13 residues long. Germline CDR1 is SEHNR and CDR2 is FQNEAQ (reference sequence). DNA for the CDR3: TGTGCCAGCAGCTTTAGCGGGGCCCTCGAGCAGTACTTC. It yields the protein CASSFSGALEQYF.

This clonotype showed up many times. J is TRBJ2-5 and V is TRBV2; D is perhaps TRBD2 (6 bases). This CDR3 contains 14 residues. The V and J ends lost 8 bases and 1 base respectively, with 14 bases between them. CDR1 is SNHLY, CDR2 FYNNEI, per germline. As DNA, the CDR3 is TGTGCCAGCGGGAACGCGGGGATCCAAGAGACCCAGTACTTC. Translated: CASGNAGIQETQYF.

Concerning this clonotype: A read error is possible here, since a much larger clone lies one base away. This sequence joins TRBV11-2 and TRBJ2-1; 8 positions match TRBD2. The trim removed 5 bases at V and 8 bases at J, leaving 17 bases unmatched. The CDR3 loop spans 17 amino acids. Germline V gene sequence: CDR1 SGHAT, CDR2 FQNNGV. CDR3 bases: TGTGCCAGCAGCCCAGTAGGGGGGGCGGGAGGACGCGATGAGCAGTTCTTC. Amino acid sequence: CASSPVGGAGGRDEQFF. Based on the CDR3 plus reference TRBV11-2 and TRBJ2-1, the full variable domain is EAGVAQSPRYKIIEKRQSVAFWCNPISGHATLYWYQQILGQGPKLLIQFQNNGVVDDSQLPKDRFSAERLKGVDSTLKIQPAKLEDSAVYLCASSPVGGAGGRDEQFFGPGTRLTVL.

The chain joins TRBV7-8 to TRBJ2-2, with 8 bases aligning to TRBD1. This CDR3 is built from 15 residues. The germline CDR1 and CDR2 sequences are SGHVS and FQNEAQ. The ends lost 5 bases at V and 7 bases at J; junction bases unmatched: 9. Here the CDR3 DNA reads TGTGCCAGCAGCCACAACCGACAGGGGCACGGGGAGCTGTTTTTT. Its translation is CASSHNRQGHGELFF.

The chain uses TRBV5-8 and TRBJ1-2; possibly TRBD1 for D (6 bases). V gave up 5 bases and J gave up 1 base, with 15 bases separating them. CDR1 and CDR2 from the germline V gene are SGHTS and YDEGEE. The CDR3 covers 15 residues. CDR3 residues: CASRTTGTLNYGYTF. For the CDR3, the DNA is TGTGCCAGCAGAACGACCGGGACACTTAACTATGGCTACACCTTC.

This rearrangement joins TRBV3-1 to TRBJ1-5; D perhaps matches TRBD1 (5 bases). The ends were cut back, 1 base at V and 1 base at J, with 14 bases in the middle. Germline lookup yields CDR1 LGHDT and CDR2 YNNKEL (reference sequence). The CDR3 length is 17 residues. The CDR3: CASSQGMYRDSNQPQHF. For the CDR3, the DNA is TGTGCCAGCAGCCAAGGCATGTACCGGGACAGCAATCAGCCCCAGCATTTT.

This clonotype was observed many times. The chain links TRBV5-1 to TRBJ2-1; D gene unclear. The germline CDR1 and CDR2 sequences are SGHRS and YFSETQ. This CDR3 is 15 amino acids long. Deletions cut 1 base from V and 0 bases from J, with 8 bases between. The CDR3 nucleotides read TGCGCCAGCAGCTTGATTCCCGGCTCCTACAATGAGCAGTTCTTC. Its translation: CASSLIPGSYNEQFF.

This clonotype was seen repeatedly, ten times or more. This chain joins TRBV7-9 and TRBJ1-5; D not resolved. The V gene lost 8 bases and the J gene lost 3 bases, with 8 bases spanning the gap. CDR3 length: 12 residues. The germline CDR1 and CDR2 sequences are SEHNR and FQNEAQ (reference sequence). CDR3 in amino acids: CASSNTNQPQHF. CDR3 DNA sequence: TGTGCCAGCTCAAACACCAATCAGCCCCAGCATTTT. Complete variable domain (other parts from reference TRBV7-9 and TRBJ1-5): DTGVSQNPRHKITKRGQNVTFRCDPISEHNRLYWYRQTLGQGPEFLTYFQNEAQLEKSRLLSDRFSAERPKGSFSTLEIQRTEQGDSAMYLCASSNTNQPQHFGDGTRLSIL.

The CDR3 bases are TGTGCCAGCAGCCAAGAGGGGTTCTATGGCTACACCTTC. Translated: CASSQEGFYGYTF. The chain joins TRBV3-1 to TRBJ1-2; D is uncertain. The CDR3 consists of 13 residues. Germline V lookup: CDR1 LGHDT, CDR2 YNNKEL (reference sequence). V lost 0 bases, J lost 4 bases, and 6 bases lay in between.

This clonotype was picked up a small number of times. The chain is built from TRBV7-2 and TRBJ2-1; D might be TRBD2 (6 bases). The CDR3 covers 14 residues. Trimming took off 6 bases at V and 4 bases at J, with 13 bases between the two ends. Germline V lookup: CDR1 SGHTA, CDR2 FQGNSA. The CDR3 DNA is TGTGCCAGCAGGAGTAGCGGAAATTACAATGAGCAGTTCTTC. It translates to CASRSSGNYNEQFF.

V is TRBV19 and J is TRBJ2-1; TRBD2 matches 7 bases. CDR1 LNHDA and CDR2 SQIVND come from the germline V gene (reference sequence). This CDR3 is 16 amino acids long. V dropped 1 base and J dropped 0; count of bases not matched to a gene: 3. The CDR3, as DNA: TGTGCCAGTAGTATAGGACTAGCTGGCTCCTACAATGAGCAGTTCTTC. Its protein product is CASSIGLAGSYNEQFF. Supplemented by reference TRBV19 and TRBJ2-1, the full variable domain reads DGGITQSPKYLFRKEGQNVTLSCEQNLNHDAMYWYRQDPGQGLRLIYYSQIVNDFQKGDIAEGYSVSREKKESFPLTVTSAQKNPTAFYLCASSIGLAGSYNEQFFGPGTRLTVL.

The chain recombines TRBV30 with TRBJ1-4, with D unclear. Germline V lookup: CDR1 GTSNPN, CDR2 SVGIG (reference sequence). Trimming shortened V by 0 bases and J by 4 bases, and 6 bases separated the two germline ends. There are 13 residues in the CDR3. The CDR3 coding sequence is TGTGCCTGGAGTGTCGCAGTTAATGAAAAACTGTTTTTT. This gives the protein CAWSVAVNEKLFF.

This clonotype was seen many times. V is TRBV2 and J is TRBJ1-4; no clear D. The CDR3 runs to 13 residues. The germline gives CDR1 SNHLY, CDR2 FYNNEI. The V end was cut by 6 bases, the J end by 3 bases, with 8 bases between. CDR3 bases: TGTGCCAGCAGCGTGTTCTCTAATGAAAAACTGTTTTTT. It translates to CASSVFSNEKLFF.

This clonotype occurred once. The junction and the germline gene differ at one end; a read error may be behind it. V is TRBV5-5 and J is TRBJ2-7; a weak D match, TRBD2 (5 bases). In germline, CDR1 is SGHKS, CDR2 YYEKEE (reference sequence). This CDR3 is built from 17 residues. In DNA, the CDR3 is TGCGCCAGCAGCCAAATGACTGGGCGGGCATTAACCTACGAGCAGTACTTC. Its protein product is CASSQMTGRALTYEQYF.

This clonotype has ten or more counts. The V call is TRBV6-9, the J call TRBJ2-2, with D hard to call. The CDR3 is 14 residues long. CDR1 is MNHGY, CDR2 SVAAGI, per germline. With 3 bases removed from V and 3 bases from J, the gap between germline ends came to 8 bases. The CDR3: CASSYRRDTGELFF. CDR3 nucleotide sequence: TGTGCCAGCAGTTACCGACGGGACACCGGGGAGCTGTTTTTT.

This clonotype has more than one count but fewer than ten. V gene TRBV14 combines with J gene TRBJ2-7; D is ambiguous. Germline CDR1 reads SGHDN; CDR2 reads FVKESK. V lost 4 bases and J 5 bases, leaving 18 bases between the germline ends. This CDR3 is built from 15 residues. CDR3 DNA: TGTGCCAGCAGCCCACGGGTAGGTGAGATACACGAGCAGTACTTC. This codes for CASSPRVGEIHEQYF.

The chain couples TRBV19 to TRBJ1-1; D gene ambiguous. Trimming took 9 bases from V and 0 from J, leaving 17 bases between them. Germline V gene sequence: CDR1 LNHDA, CDR2 SQIVND (reference sequence). The CDR3 covers 15 residues. The CDR3 sequence is CARSGQRPMNTEAFF. In DNA form, the CDR3 reads TGTGCCAGATCTGGGCAGAGACCCATGAACACTGAAGCTTTCTTT. Looking up the rest from reference TRBV19 and TRBJ1-1 gives the full variable domain: DGGITQSPKYLFRKEGQNVTLSCEQNLNHDAMYWYRQDPGQGLRLIYYSQIVNDFQKGDIAEGYSVSREKKESFPLTVTSAQKNPTAFYLCARSGQRPMNTEAFFGQGTRLTVV.

This clonotype was seen more than once but under ten times. One base away lies a much larger clone, so this may be a sequencing read error. The chain joins TRBV28 to TRBJ2-1; TRBD2 aligns across 11 bases. Trimming at V came to 6 bases and at J to 6 bases, leaving 7 bases not matched to a gene. This CDR3 is 15 amino acids long. Germline CDR1 is MDHEN and CDR2 is SYDVKM. The CDR3 protein is CASSQPGLAVNEQFF. As DNA, the CDR3 is TGTGCCAGCAGCCAACCGGGACTAGCGGTCAATGAGCAGTTCTTC.

This clonotype was seen repeatedly, ten times or more. Germline is not matched at one junction end, which may reflect a read error. This sequence joins TRBV10-2 and TRBJ1-5, with no clear D. Germline values: CDR1 WSHSY, CDR2 SAAADI. CDR3 length: 13 amino acids. The CDR3 coding sequence is TGTGCCAGCAGTGTACTGGGCGGCCAGCCCCAGCATTTT. Translating it yields CASSVLGGQPQHF.